This entry concerns a single TCR beta chain. The data stem from a study of cytomegalovirus exposure and HLA in healthy donors. V was clipped by 8 bases and J by 7 bases, with 17 bases between them. This CDR3 is 13 amino acids long. The germline V gene encodes CDR1 SGHTA and CDR2 FQGNSA. PCR was performed using 60 Vbeta and 13 Jbeta primers. Only in-frame clones appear in the TCRdb table, and some are missing; sequencing was by immunoSEQ multiplex PCR. The sample has some 90,000 clones, roughly 72% seen once. What was sequenced was PBMCs. J is TRBJ1-2 and V is TRBV7-2; D is unclear. The source of this sequence is a man aged 25-40 years in good health and CMV-seropositive. The CDR3 DNA sequence: TGTGCCAGCGTCCCCCGTCGGGGATCTGGCTACACCTTC. It is translated as CASVPRRGSGYTF.